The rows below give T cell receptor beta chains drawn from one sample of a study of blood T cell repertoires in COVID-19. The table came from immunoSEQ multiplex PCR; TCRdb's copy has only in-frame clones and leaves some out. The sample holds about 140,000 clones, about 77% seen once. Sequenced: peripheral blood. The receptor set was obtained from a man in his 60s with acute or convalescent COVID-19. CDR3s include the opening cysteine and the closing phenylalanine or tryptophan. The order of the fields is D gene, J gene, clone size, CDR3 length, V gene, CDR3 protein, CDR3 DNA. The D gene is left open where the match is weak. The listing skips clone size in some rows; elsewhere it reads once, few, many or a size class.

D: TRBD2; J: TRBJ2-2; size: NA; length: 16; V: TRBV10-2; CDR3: CASSEEAGGGTGELFF; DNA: TGCGCCAGCAGTGAGGAGGCGGGAGGTGGCACCGGGGAGCTGTTTTTT
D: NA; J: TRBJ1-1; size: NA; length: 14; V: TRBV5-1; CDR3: CASSVRGHDTEAFF; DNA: TGCGCCAGCAGCGTCAGGGGACACGACACTGAAGCTTTCTTT
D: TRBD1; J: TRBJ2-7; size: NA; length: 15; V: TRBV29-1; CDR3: CSVLQGATSSYEQYF; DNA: TGCAGCGTCCTTCAGGGGGCCACTAGCTCCTACGAGCAGTACTTC
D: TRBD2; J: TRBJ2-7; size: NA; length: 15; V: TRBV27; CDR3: CASSTLAGSSYEQYF; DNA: TGTGCCAGCAGTACCTTAGCGGGATCTTCCTACGAGCAGTACTTC
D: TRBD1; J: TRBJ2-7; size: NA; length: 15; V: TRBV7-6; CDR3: CASSRGTEASYEQYF; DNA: TGTGCCAGCAGCCGAGGGACAGAGGCTTCCTACGAGCAGTACTTC
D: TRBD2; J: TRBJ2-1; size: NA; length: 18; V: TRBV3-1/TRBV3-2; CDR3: CASSQEVAGGPGYNEQFF; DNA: TGTGCCAGCAGCCAAGAGGTAGCGGGAGGGCCGGGTTACAATGAGCAGTTCTTC
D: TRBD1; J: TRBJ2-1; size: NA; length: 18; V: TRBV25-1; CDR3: CASSATGLRTHRYNEQFF; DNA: TGTGCCAGCAGTGCGACAGGGTTGAGGACGCACAGATACAATGAGCAGTTCTTC
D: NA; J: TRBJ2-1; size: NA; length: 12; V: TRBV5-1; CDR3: CASRPGDNEQFF; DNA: TGCGCCAGCAGACCCGGGGACAATGAGCAGTTCTTC
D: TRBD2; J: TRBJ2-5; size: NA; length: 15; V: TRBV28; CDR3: CASSLTSGSLETQYF; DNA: TGTGCCAGCAGTTTAACTAGCGGGAGTCTTGAGACCCAGTACTTC
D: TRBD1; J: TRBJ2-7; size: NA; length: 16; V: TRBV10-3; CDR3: CAISGKSGQGGYEQYF; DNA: TGTGCCATCAGTGGAAAATCGGGACAGGGGGGATACGAGCAGTACTTC
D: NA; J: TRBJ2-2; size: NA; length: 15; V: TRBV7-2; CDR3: CASSSGVGNTGELFF; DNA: TGTGCCAGCAGCTCCGGGGTCGGGAACACCGGGGAGCTGTTTTTT
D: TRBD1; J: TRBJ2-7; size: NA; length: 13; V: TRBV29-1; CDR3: CSVKGQAGPEQYF; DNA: TGCAGCGTGAAGGGACAGGCAGGTCCCGAGCAGTACTTC
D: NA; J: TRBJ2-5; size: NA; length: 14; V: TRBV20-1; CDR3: CSASRRGGQETQYF; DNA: TGCAGTGCTAGTAGACGCGGCGGGCAAGAGACCCAGTACTTC
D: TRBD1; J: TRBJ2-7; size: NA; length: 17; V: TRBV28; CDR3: CASSSGTGGRAAYEQYF; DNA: TGTGCCAGCAGTAGCGGGACAGGGGGAAGAGCGGCCTACGAGCAGTACTTC
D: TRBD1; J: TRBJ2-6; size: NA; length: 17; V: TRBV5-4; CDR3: CASSLRDRLSGANVLTF; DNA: TGTGCCAGCAGCTTACGGGACAGACTCTCTGGGGCCAACGTCCTGACTTTC
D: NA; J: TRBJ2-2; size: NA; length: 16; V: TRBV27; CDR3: CASSLQGPINTGELFF; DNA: TGTGCCAGCAGTTTACAGGGGCCCATCAACACCGGGGAGCTGTTTTTT
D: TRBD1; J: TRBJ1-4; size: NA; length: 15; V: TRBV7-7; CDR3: CASSLGSGGNEKLFF; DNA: TGTGCTAGCAGCTTAGGGTCAGGGGGAAATGAAAAACTGTTTTTT
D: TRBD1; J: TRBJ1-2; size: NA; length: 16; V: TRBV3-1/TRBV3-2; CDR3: CASSQDRRQGNYGYTF; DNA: TGTGCCAGCAGCCAAGATCGGAGACAGGGAAACTATGGCTACACCTTC
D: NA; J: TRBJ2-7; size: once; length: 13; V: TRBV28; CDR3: CASTTGTPYEQYF; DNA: TGTGCCAGCACAACTGGGACTCCTTACGAGCAGTACTTC
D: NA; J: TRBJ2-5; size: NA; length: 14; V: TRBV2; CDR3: CASSEATGRETQYF; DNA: TGTGCCAGCAGTGAAGCGACAGGTCGAGAGACCCAGTACTTC
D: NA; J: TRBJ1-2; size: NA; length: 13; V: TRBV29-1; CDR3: CSVDPGRLYGYTF; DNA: TGCAGCGTTGACCCGGGAAGACTCTATGGCTACACCTTC
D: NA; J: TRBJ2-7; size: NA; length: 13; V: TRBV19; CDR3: CASSTQGLYEQYF; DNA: TGTGCCAGTAGTACCCAGGGACTCTACGAGCAGTACTTC
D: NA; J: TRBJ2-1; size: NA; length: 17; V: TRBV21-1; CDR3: CASRKEQEGFSYNEQFF; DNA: TGTGCCAGCAGGAAAGAGCAGGAGGGGTTTTCCTACAATGAGCAGTTCTTC
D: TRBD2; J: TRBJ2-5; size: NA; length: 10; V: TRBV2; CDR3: CASGGVTQYF; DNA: TGTGCCAGCGGGGGGGTGACCCAGTACTTC
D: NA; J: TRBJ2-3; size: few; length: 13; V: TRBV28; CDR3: CASSFTFTDTQYF; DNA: TGTGCCAGCAGTTTCACTTTCACAGATACGCAGTATTTT
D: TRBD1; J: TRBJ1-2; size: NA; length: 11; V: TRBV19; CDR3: CASRQGEGYTF; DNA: TGTGCCAGTCGACAGGGAGAAGGCTACACCTTC
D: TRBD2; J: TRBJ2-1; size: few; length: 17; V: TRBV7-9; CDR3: CASSTSRSGTSRNEQFF; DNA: TGTGCCAGCAGCACGAGCCGGAGCGGGACTAGCCGCAATGAGCAGTTCTTC
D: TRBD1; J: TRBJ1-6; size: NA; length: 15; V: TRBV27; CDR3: CASSFGTGDNSPLHF; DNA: TGTGCCAGCAGTTTCGGGACAGGGGATAATTCACCCCTCCACTTT
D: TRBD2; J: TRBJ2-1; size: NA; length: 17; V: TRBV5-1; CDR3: CASSLEPGGRAYNEQFF; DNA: TGCGCCAGCAGCTTGGAGCCGGGCGGGAGGGCCTACAATGAGCAGTTCTTC
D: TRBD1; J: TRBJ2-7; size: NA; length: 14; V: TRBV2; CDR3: CASRTGTGTYEQYF; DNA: TGTGCCAGCAGGACCGGGACAGGGACCTACGAGCAGTACTTC
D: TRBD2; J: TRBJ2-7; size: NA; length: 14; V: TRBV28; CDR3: CASTIGLAAYEQYF; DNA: TGTGCCAGCACCATCGGACTAGCGGCCTACGAGCAGTACTTC
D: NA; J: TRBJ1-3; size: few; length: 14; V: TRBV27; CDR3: CASSTGLPGNTIYF; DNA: TGTGCCAGCAGTACGGGACTCCCTGGAAACACCATATATTTT
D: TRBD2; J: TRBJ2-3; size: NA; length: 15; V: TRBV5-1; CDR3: CASSPGTSGRDTQYF; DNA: TGCGCCAGCAGCCCCGGGACTAGCGGGAGAGATACGCAGTATTTT
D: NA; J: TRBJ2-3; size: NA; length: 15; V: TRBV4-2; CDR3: CASSQVGGSTDTQYF; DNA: TGTGCCAGCAGCCAAGTTGGGGGGTCCACAGATACGCAGTATTTT
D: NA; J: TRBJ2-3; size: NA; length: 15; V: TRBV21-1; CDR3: CASSTDSWIRDTQYF; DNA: TGTGCCAGCAGTACGGACAGTTGGATACGAGATACGCAGTATTTT
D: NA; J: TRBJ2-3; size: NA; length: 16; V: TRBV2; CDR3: CASATFLGNQGDTQYF; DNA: TGTGCCAGCGCGACATTCCTGGGGAACCAGGGAGATACGCAGTATTTT
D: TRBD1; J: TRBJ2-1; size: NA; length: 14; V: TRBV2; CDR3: CASSSSTGTNEQFF; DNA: TGTGCCAGCAGTTCATCGACAGGGACCAATGAGCAGTTCTTC
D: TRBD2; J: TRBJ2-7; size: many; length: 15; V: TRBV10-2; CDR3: CASSRSGSDGGEQYF; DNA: TGCGCCAGCAGCCGTAGCGGGAGTGACGGTGGCGAGCAGTACTTC
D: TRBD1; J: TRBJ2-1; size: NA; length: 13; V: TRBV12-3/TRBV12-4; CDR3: CASISNPGTGSFF; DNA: TGTGCCAGCATCAGTAATCCGGGGACAGGATCGTTCTTC
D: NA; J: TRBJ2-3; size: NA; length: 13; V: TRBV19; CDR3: CASSPGWADTQYF; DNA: TGTGCCAGTAGTCCGGGTTGGGCAGATACGCAGTATTTT
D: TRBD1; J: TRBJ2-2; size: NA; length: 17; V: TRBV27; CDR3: CASSFVPGGADTGELFF; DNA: TGTGCCAGCAGTTTCGTCCCAGGGGGCGCGGACACCGGGGAGCTGTTTTTT
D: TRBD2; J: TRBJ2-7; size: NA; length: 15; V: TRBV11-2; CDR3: CASSLGLAGAYEQYF; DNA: TGTGCCAGCAGCCTTGGACTAGCGGGGGCCTACGAGCAGTACTTC
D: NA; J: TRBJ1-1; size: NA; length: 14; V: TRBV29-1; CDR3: CSVEPQAMNTEAFF; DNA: TGCAGCGTTGAGCCGCAGGCCATGAACACTGAAGCTTTCTTT
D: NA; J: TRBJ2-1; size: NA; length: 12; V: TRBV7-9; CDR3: CASSLGVVGQFF; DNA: TGTGCCAGCAGCTTAGGCGTGGTTGGGCAGTTCTTC